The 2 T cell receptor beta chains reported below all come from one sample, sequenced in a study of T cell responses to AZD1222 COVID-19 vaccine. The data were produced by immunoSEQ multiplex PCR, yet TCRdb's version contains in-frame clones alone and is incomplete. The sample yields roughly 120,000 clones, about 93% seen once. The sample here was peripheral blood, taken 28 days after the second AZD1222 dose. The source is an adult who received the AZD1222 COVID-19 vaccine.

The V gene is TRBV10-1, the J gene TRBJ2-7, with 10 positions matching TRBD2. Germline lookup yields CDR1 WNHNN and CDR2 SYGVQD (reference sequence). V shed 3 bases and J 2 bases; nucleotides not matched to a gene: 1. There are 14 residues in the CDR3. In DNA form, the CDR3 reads TGCGCCAGCAGTGAAAGCGGGGGGGCCTACGAGCAGTACTTC. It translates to CASSESGGAYEQYF.

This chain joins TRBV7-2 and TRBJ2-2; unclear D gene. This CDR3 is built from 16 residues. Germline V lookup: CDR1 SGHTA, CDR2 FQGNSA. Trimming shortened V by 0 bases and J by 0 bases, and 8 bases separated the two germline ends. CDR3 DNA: TGTGCCAGCAGCTTAGCTTTCGGTCCGAACACCGGGGAGCTGTTTTTT. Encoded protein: CASSLAFGPNTGELFF.